The 30 T cell receptor beta chains below all came from one sample that was sequenced in a study of CD8 T cells in ankylosing spondylitis. TCRdb reanalysed the 5' RACE reads using MiXCR and keeps one entry per CDR3 protein. Altogether under 300,000 distinct CDR3 sequences are present, about 10% being singletons, with the ten largest covering 6% to 7.5%. Sequencing input: blood, either unsorted or a sorted T cell fraction (not recorded which). Receptor source: a male donor with ankylosing spondylitis or in good health (not recorded which).

The table lists this clonotype with many counts. The rearrangement links TRBV12-3 or TRBV12-4 to TRBJ2-7; 7 nucleotides agree with TRBD1. This CDR3 region has 15 residues. V gave up 8 bases and J gave up 1 base; unmatched junction bases: 11. In DNA, the CDR3 is TGTGCCAGCTCTCCCGCAGGGGGTCCATCCTACGAGCAGTACTTC. Its protein product is CASSPAGGPSYEQYF.

V gene TRBV7-9 combines with J gene TRBJ2-1; tentative D call: TRBD1 (6 bases). The CDR3 is 16 residues long. Germline V gene lookup returns CDR1 SEHNR and CDR2 FQNEAQ (reference sequence). Trimming cost V 2 bases and J 4 bases, with 15 bases left between them. Here the CDR3 reads CASSLNSQGSYNEQFF. The CDR3 bases are TGTGCCAGCAGCTTAAATAGCCAGGGGTCGTACAATGAGCAGTTCTTC.

The chain has TRBV3-1 and TRBJ2-5; 10 nucleotides match TRBD2. V lost 11 bases and J lost 0; bases outside the gene matches: 21. The germline V gene has CDR1 LGHDT and CDR2 YNNKEL (reference sequence). The CDR3 loop spans 19 amino acids. CDR3 coding DNA: TGTGCCTCCTGCCCCCCGGGGCTAGCGGGGGACTTGTACCAAGAGACCCAGTACTTC. Translating it yields CASCPPGLAGDLYQETQYF.

This clonotype was detected many times. The chain joins TRBV5-1 to TRBJ2-1; D ambiguous. In germline, CDR1 is SGHRS, CDR2 YFSETQ. The CDR3 extends over 15 amino acids. V dropped 4 bases and J dropped 4 bases, with 15 bases sitting between them. This CDR3 reads CASSPDGVPYNEQFF. CDR3 nucleotides: TGCGCCAGCAGCCCCGACGGAGTTCCGTACAATGAGCAGTTCTTC.

This clonotype was recorded at least ten times. The J gene is TRBJ2-7, the V gene TRBV29-1, with D uncertain. The ends were cut back, 5 bases at V and 0 bases at J, with 11 bases in the middle. The CDR3 length is 13 residues. Germline CDR1 and CDR2: SQVTM and ANQGSEA. CDR3: CSVTGPSSYEQYF. CDR3 sequence (DNA): TGCAGCGTTACCGGGCCCAGCTCCTACGAGCAGTACTTC.

At least ten counts were recorded for this clonotype. As DNA, the CDR3 is TGCGCCAGCAGCTTGGATCTACAGGGGAATTCACCCCTCCACTTT. It is translated as CASSLDLQGNSPLHF. This sequence joins TRBV5-1 and TRBJ1-6, with TRBD1 identical over 7 bases. The CDR3 length is 15 residues. Trimming removed 0 bases from V and 7 bases from J; junction bases left unmatched: 4. Germline V CDR1 and CDR2: SGHRS, YFSETQ. The variable domain in full, completed from reference TRBV5-1 and TRBJ1-6, reads KAGVTQTPRYLIKTRGQQVTLSCSPISGHRSVSWYQQTPGQGLQFLFEYFSETQRNKGNFPGRFSGRQFSNSRSEMNVSTLELGDSALYLCASSLDLQGNSPLHFGNGTRLTVT.

The table lists this clonotype with many counts. V usage is TRBV5-5 and J usage is TRBJ1-2; weak D call: TRBD1 (5 bases). CDR1 is SGHKS, CDR2 YYEKEE, per germline (reference sequence). CDR3 size: 13 residues. Trimming took off 4 bases at V and 4 bases at J, with 11 bases between the two ends. The CDR3 here is CASSRGRGYGYTF. Here the CDR3 DNA reads TGTGCCAGCAGCAGGGGACGGGGCTATGGCTACACCTTC. The full variable domain, in which reference TRBV5-5 and TRBJ1-2 provide the parts outside the CDR3, is DAGVTQSPTHLIKTRGQQVTLRCSPISGHKSVSWYQQVLGQGPQFIFQYYEKEERGRGNFPDRFSARQFPNYSSELNVNALLLGDSALYLCASSRGRGYGYTFGSGTRLTVV.

There are many counts of this clonotype. The chain employs TRBV10-2 and TRBJ2-1; possible D gene TRBD2, 7 bases. Trimming stripped 7 bases from V and 7 bases from J, with 23 bases between. CDR1 is WSHSY and CDR2 is SAAADI in the germline V gene. The CDR3 spans 16 residues. CDR3 loop: CASTFTRGGARNEQFF. The CDR3 DNA is TGCGCCAGCACTTTTACTAGGGGGGGGGCTAGGAATGAGCAGTTCTTC.

The chain combines TRBV7-9 with TRBJ2-5; D unclear. CDR3 length: 14 amino acids. Germline loops: CDR1 SEHNR, CDR2 FQNEAQ (reference sequence). Trimming removed 2 bases at V and 4 bases at J, with 11 bases between. The CDR3 DNA sequence: TGTGCCAGCAGCTTATTACAGACCCTAGAGACCCAGTACTTC. Translated, it gives CASSLLQTLETQYF.

This clonotype was detected many times. The rearrangement links TRBV12-3 or TRBV12-4 to TRBJ1-5; 9 nucleotides line up with TRBD1. This CDR3 spans 18 amino acids. V trimming: 5 bases; J trimming: 2 bases; junction bases outside the gene matches: 13. CDR3 protein: CASSIRDRETVGNQPQHF. For the CDR3, the DNA is TGTGCCAGCAGTATCCGGGACAGGGAGACCGTCGGCAATCAGCCCCAGCATTTT.

There are many counts of this clonotype. This chain connects TRBV12-3 or TRBV12-4 to TRBJ2-3, with D possibly being TRBD1 (6 bases). The CDR3 has 16 residues. The V and J ends lost 4 bases and 0 bases respectively, with 14 bases between them. The CDR3 DNA sequence: TGTGCCAGCAGTTCTTCCGGGACACCAAGCACAGATACGCAGTATTTT. This gives the protein CASSSSGTPSTDTQYF.

This chain connects TRBV11-2 to TRBJ2-5, with D uncertain. V was pared by 0 bases and J by 3 bases, with 14 bases between. Per the germline V gene, CDR1 is SGHAT and CDR2 is FQNNGV. CDR3 length equals 16 residues. The CDR3: CASSLEGPGMEETQYF. CDR3 nucleotide sequence: TGTGCCAGCAGCTTAGAAGGTCCGGGTATGGAAGAGACCCAGTACTTC. Full variable domain (outside the CDR3, taken from reference TRBV11-2 and TRBJ2-5): EAGVAQSPRYKIIEKRQSVAFWCNPISGHATLYWYQQILGQGPKLLIQFQNNGVVDDSQLPKDRFSAERLKGVDSTLKIQPAKLEDSAVYLCASSLEGPGMEETQYFGPGTRLLVL.

At least ten counts were recorded for this clonotype. This chain uses TRBV5-1 with TRBJ1-1; D possibly corresponds to TRBD1 (5 bases). CDR1 is SGHRS, CDR2 YFSETQ, per germline. The V and J ends lost 4 bases and 6 bases respectively, with 13 bases between them. This CDR3 is built from 13 residues. Here the CDR3 reads CASSTPGGAEAFF. The CDR3 region has the DNA TGCGCCAGCAGCACCCCCGGGGGTGCTGAAGCTTTCTTT.

This clonotype was picked up many times. The chain is built from TRBV29-1 and TRBJ2-1, with D uncertain. The CDR3 runs 13 residues. The germline CDR1 and CDR2 sequences are SQVTM and ANQGSEA. V was trimmed by 4 bases and J by 0 bases, leaving 7 bases between them. CDR3 coding DNA: TGCAGCGTTGGCTCTTCCTCCTACAATGAGCAGTTCTTC. Protein: CSVGSSSYNEQFF.

The sample holds many counts of this clonotype. The CDR3 here is CASSAAGQREAFF. The CDR3 DNA follows: TGTGCCAGCAGCGCCGCGGGACAGAGAGAAGCTTTCTTT. The chain carries TRBV9 and TRBJ1-1; 7 positions agree with TRBD1. V lost 3 bases to trimming and J lost 8 bases; unmatched junction nucleotides: 7. The CDR3 runs 13 residues. The germline CDR1 and CDR2 sequences are SGDLS and YYNGEE.

This clonotype was recorded at least ten times. J is TRBJ2-5 and V is TRBV11-2, with 8 bases lining up with TRBD2. V shed 4 bases, J shed 5 bases, and the junction held 9 bases outside the gene matches. CDR1 and CDR2 from the germline V gene are SGHAT and FQNNGV. This CDR3 spans 15 amino acids. CDR3 sequence reads: CASSSLAGLVETQYF. Here the CDR3 DNA reads TGTGCCAGCAGCTCTTTAGCGGGATTGGTGGAGACCCAGTACTTC.

In this sample, this clonotype turned up many times. The chain uses TRBV9 and TRBJ2-1, with D tentatively TRBD2 (5 bases). CDR1 and CDR2 from the germline V gene are SGDLS and YYNGEE. This CDR3 comprises 14 residues. V was cut by 4 bases and J by 9 bases, with 17 bases left in between. The CDR3 reads CASSPRGEGGEQFF. CDR3 sequence (DNA): TGTGCCAGCAGCCCACGGGGAGAAGGAGGTGAGCAGTTCTTC.

This clonotype was recorded at least ten times. The J gene is TRBJ1-4, the V gene TRBV5-1; D is possibly TRBD1 (5 bases). CDR3 length: 16 amino acids. CDR1 and CDR2 (germline): SGHRS, YFSETQ. Trimming shortened V by 0 bases and J by 1 base, and 10 bases separated the two germline ends. CDR3 DNA: TGCGCCAGCAGCTTGGCCAGGGTGGGAACTAATGAAAAACTGTTTTTT. Translating gives CASSLARVGTNEKLFF.

The rearrangement joins TRBV5-1 to TRBJ1-5, with a possible D match to TRBD1 (6 bases). There are 13 residues in the CDR3. CDR1 is SGHRS and CDR2 is YFSETQ in the germline V gene. Trimming shortened V by 4 bases and J by 7 bases, and 12 bases separated the two germline ends. CDR3 sequence: CASSVQGDQPQHF. The CDR3 nucleotides read TGCGCCAGCAGCGTACAGGGAGACCAGCCCCAGCATTTT.

This clonotype was seen more than once but under ten times. V gene TRBV7-2 combines with J gene TRBJ2-3, with 9 bases aligning to TRBD2. Trimming took 1 base from V and 4 from J; bases not matched to a gene: 9. The germline gives CDR1 SGHTA, CDR2 FQGNSA. The CDR3 contains 17 residues. The CDR3 here is CASSLVVAGVGPDTQYF. CDR3 sequence (DNA): TGTGCCAGCAGCTTAGTAGTAGCGGGAGTGGGCCCAGATACGCAGTATTTT.

This clonotype was counted many times. The rearrangement joins TRBV5-1 to TRBJ1-5; D is perhaps TRBD1 (5 bases). Trimming removed 4 bases at V and 0 bases at J, with 11 bases between. The CDR3 extends over 15 amino acids. Germline V CDR1 and CDR2: SGHRS, YFSETQ. This chain's CDR3 is CASSVVGGSNQPQHF. In DNA, the CDR3 is TGCGCCAGCAGCGTGGTGGGGGGTAGCAATCAGCCCCAGCATTTT.

This chain uses TRBV27 with TRBJ2-1; 11 positions agree with TRBD2. Germline trimming cut 5 bases from V and 5 bases from J; bases unmatched to any gene: 5. Germline loops: CDR1 MNHEY, CDR2 SMNVEV (reference sequence). This CDR3 region has 15 residues. The CDR3 region has the DNA TGTGCCAGCAGTCCATCACTAGCGGGAGACAATGAGCAGTTCTTC. Translating it yields CASSPSLAGDNEQFF.

V and J are TRBV29-1 and TRBJ1-1; 7 nucleotides agree with TRBD1. Losses at the gene ends were 6 bases for V and 1 base for J; bases not matched to a gene: 5. This CDR3 comprises 13 residues. Germline CDR1 is SQVTM and CDR2 is ANQGSEA. For the CDR3, the DNA is TGCAGCGTCGACAGGGCGACGAACACTGAAGCTTTCTTT. The encoded protein is CSVDRATNTEAFF.

This clonotype was recorded many times. The chain uses TRBV20-1 and TRBJ1-5; D gene unclear. V was cut by 5 bases and J by 0 bases, with 14 bases left in between. Germline V gives CDR1 DFQATT, CDR2 SNEGSKA (reference sequence). This CDR3 spans 15 amino acids. CDR3 in amino acids: CSAPRESSSNQPQHF. The CDR3 nucleotides read TGCAGTGCTCCCCGGGAAAGCAGTAGCAATCAGCCCCAGCATTTT.

This clonotype has just a few counts. The genes are TRBV5-1 and TRBJ2-2; possibly TRBD1 for D (6 bases). Germline V lookup: CDR1 SGHRS, CDR2 YFSETQ. The CDR3 extends over 14 amino acids. The V and J ends lost 4 bases and 3 bases respectively, with 10 bases between them. CDR3 nucleotide sequence: TGCGCCAGCAGCGCGAACAGGGACACCGGGGAGCTGTTTTTT. It yields the protein CASSANRDTGELFF.

This clonotype was detected ten times or more. V is TRBV20-1 and J is TRBJ2-1; 10 bases line up with TRBD2. Germline assignment: CDR1 DFQATT and CDR2 SNEGSKA (reference sequence). The CDR3 length is 16 residues. With V trimmed by 3 bases and J by 1 base, 6 bases remained unmatched. The CDR3 nucleotides are TGCAGTGCTAGGTCCAGCGGGGGGGCTTCCTACAATGAGCAGTTCTTC. It codes for CSARSSGGASYNEQFF.

The chain recombines TRBV11-1 with TRBJ1-3, with no clear D. V was cut by 1 base and J by 0 bases, with 16 bases left in between. Germline assignment: CDR1 SGHAT and CDR2 FQDESV (reference sequence). The length of the CDR3 is 18 residues. CDR3 residues: CASSLVGGPGPSGNTIYF. The CDR3 DNA follows: TGTGCCAGCAGCTTAGTAGGCGGACCGGGTCCCTCTGGAAACACCATATATTTT.

This clonotype was observed a few times. V and J are TRBV11-2 and TRBJ1-2; the D gene is possibly TRBD1 (5 bases). Trimming took off 0 bases at V and 5 bases at J, with 10 bases between the two ends. The CDR3 consists of 14 residues. Germline V lookup: CDR1 SGHAT, CDR2 FQNNGV. CDR3 DNA: TGTGCCAGCAGCTTAGATCAGGCAGGGTATGGCTACACCTTC. This encodes CASSLDQAGYGYTF. Variable domain in full (rest from reference TRBV11-2 and TRBJ1-2): EAGVAQSPRYKIIEKRQSVAFWCNPISGHATLYWYQQILGQGPKLLIQFQNNGVVDDSQLPKDRFSAERLKGVDSTLKIQPAKLEDSAVYLCASSLDQAGYGYTFGSGTRLTVV.

At least ten counts were recorded for this clonotype. V gene TRBV7-9 combines with J gene TRBJ1-4; no reliable D call. The CDR3 runs to 12 residues. Germline V CDR1 and CDR2: SEHNR, FQNEAQ (reference sequence). Trimming shortened V by 5 bases and J by 8 bases, and 9 bases separated the two germline ends. In DNA form, the CDR3 reads TGTGCCAGCAGCGCCGATGAGGAAAAACTGTTTTTT. The encoded protein is CASSADEEKLFF.

This clonotype was seen repeatedly, ten times or more. The V call is TRBV20-1, the J call TRBJ2-4; D perhaps matches TRBD1 (6 bases). CDR1 and CDR2 from the germline V gene are DFQATT and SNEGSKA (reference sequence). This CDR3 has 12 residues. Trimming shortened V by 4 bases and J by 8 bases, and 12 bases separated the two germline ends. The CDR3 reads CSATGAEYIQYF. CDR3 DNA: TGCAGTGCTACAGGGGCGGAGTACATTCAGTACTTC.